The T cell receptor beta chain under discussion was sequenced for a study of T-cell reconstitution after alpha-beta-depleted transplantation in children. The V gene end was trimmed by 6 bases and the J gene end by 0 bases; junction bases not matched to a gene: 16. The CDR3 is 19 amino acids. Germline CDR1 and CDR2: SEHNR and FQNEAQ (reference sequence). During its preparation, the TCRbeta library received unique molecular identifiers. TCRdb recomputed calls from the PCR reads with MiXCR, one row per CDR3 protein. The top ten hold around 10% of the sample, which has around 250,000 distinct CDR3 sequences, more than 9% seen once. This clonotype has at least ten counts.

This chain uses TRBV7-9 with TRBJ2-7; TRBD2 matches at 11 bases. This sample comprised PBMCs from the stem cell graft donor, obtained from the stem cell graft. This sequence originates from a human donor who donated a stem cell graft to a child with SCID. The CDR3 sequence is CASRPAIKGLAEDSYEQYF. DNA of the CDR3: TGTGCCAGCAGGCCAGCTATAAAGGGACTAGCGGAGGACTCCTACGAGCAGTACTTC. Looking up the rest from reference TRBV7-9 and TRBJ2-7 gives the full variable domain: DTGVSQNPRHKITKRGQNVTFRCDPISEHNRLYWYRQTLGQGPEFLTYFQNEAQLEKSRLLSDRFSAERPKGSFSTLEIQRTEQGDSAMYLCASRPAIKGLAEDSYEQYFGPGTRLTVT.